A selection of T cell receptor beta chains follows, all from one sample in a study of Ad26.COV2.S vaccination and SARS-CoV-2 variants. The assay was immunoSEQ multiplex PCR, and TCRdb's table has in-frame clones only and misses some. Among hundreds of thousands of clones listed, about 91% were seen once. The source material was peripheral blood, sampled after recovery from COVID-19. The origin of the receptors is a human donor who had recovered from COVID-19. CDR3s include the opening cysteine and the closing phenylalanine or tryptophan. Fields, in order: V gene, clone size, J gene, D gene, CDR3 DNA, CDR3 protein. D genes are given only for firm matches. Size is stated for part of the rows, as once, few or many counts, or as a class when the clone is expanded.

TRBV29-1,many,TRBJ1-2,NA,TGCAGCGTCGCAGGACAGAGGTCCGCTGGCTACACCTTC,CSVAGQRSAGYTF
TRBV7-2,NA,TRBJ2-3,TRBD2,TGTGCCAGCAGCCTGAAGCGGGGCGGGAGCACAGATACGCAGTATTTT,CASSLKRGGSTDTQYF
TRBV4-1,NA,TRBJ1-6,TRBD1,TGCGCCAGCAGCCAAGACCCCTCGGGGACAGCGACTAATTCACCCCTCCACTTT,CASSQDPSGTATNSPLHF
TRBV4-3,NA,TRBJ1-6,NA,TGCGCCAGCAGCCAAGGGGTGGGGGAACCCCTCCACTTT,CASSQGVGEPLHF
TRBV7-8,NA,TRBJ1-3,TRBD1,TGTGCCAGCAGCTTGGGACAGGGGGCTTCTGGAAACACCATATATTTT,CASSLGQGASGNTIYF
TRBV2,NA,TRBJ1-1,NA,TGTGCCAGCAGTTGGGACCGGCGGACTGAAGCTTTCTTT,CASSWDRRTEAFF
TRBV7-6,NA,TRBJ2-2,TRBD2,TGTGCCAGCAGTCCACTAGCAGCGGGGGGGTTCGCGAACACCGGGGAGCTGTTTTTT,CASSPLAAGGFANTGELFF
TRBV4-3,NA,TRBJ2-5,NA,TGCGCCAGCAGCCAAGTAACAGGGCAAGAGACCCAGTACTTC,CASSQVTGQETQYF
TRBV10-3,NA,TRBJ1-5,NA,TGTGCCATCAGTGAGGGGAGGGATCAGCCCCAGCATTTT,CAISEGRDQPQHF
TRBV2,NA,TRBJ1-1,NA,TGTGCCAGCAGCGTGGGGGGGGGCACTGAAGCTTTCTTT,CASSVGGGTEAFF
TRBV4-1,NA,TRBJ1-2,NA,TGCGCCAGCAGCCATCGGGGGGGCTACACCTTC,CASSHRGGYTF
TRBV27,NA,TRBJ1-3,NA,TGTGCCAGCAGTTATCGCTCTGGAAACACCATATATTTT,CASSYRSGNTIYF
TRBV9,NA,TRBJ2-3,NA,TGTGCCAGCACCACCGGGGGGCTACCCACAGATACGCAGTATTTT,CASTTGGLPTDTQYF
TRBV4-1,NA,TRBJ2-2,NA,TGCGCCAGCAGCCAAGATACGAACACCGGGGAGCTGTTTTTT,CASSQDTNTGELFF
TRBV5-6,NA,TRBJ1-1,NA,TGTGCCAGCAGCATCCCGGGGAGTACTGAAGCTTTCTTT,CASSIPGSTEAFF
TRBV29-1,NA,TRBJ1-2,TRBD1,TGCAGCGTTGAAGGGGACAGACCCTATGGCTACACCTTC,CSVEGDRPYGYTF
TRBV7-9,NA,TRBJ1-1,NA,TGTGCCAGCAGCTTGGGACAGAACACTGAAGCTTTCTTT,CASSLGQNTEAFF
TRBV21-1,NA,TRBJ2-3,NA,TGTGCCAGCACTTCTAGCGGGGGGGCAGGAACAGATACGCAGTATTTT,CASTSSGGAGTDTQYF
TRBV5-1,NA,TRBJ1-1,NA,TGCGCCAGCAGCCCGTTCAGGAACACTGAAGCTTTCTTT,CASSPFRNTEAFF
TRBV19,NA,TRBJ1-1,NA,TGTGCCAGTAGTACTGGACAGCATAACACTGAAGCTTTCTTT,CASSTGQHNTEAFF
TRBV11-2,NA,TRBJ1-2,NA,TGTGCCAGCAGCTTAGGACGACTGAATTTCAACTATGGCTACACCTTC,CASSLGRLNFNYGYTF
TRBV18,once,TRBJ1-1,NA,TGTGCCAGCTCACAAGGACAGAACACTGAAGCTTTCTTT,CASSQGQNTEAFF
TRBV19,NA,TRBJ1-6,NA,TGTGCCAGTAGTATAGGAGGCAGGGGTTCGTCACCCCTCCACTTT,CASSIGGRGSSPLHF
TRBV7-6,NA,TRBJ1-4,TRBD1,TGTGCCAGCAGCTCTAGAGGGGACGATACAGGGGCGAAAAAACTGTTTTTT,CASSSRGDDTGAKKLFF
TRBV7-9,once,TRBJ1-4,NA,TGTGCCAGCAGCCTTTCTGGGCTGTTGGAACTGTTTTTT,CASSLSGLLELFF
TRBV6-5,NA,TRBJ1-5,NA,TGTGCCAGCAGAAGGGGGTTTGGACAGCCCCAGCATTTT,CASRRGFGQPQHF
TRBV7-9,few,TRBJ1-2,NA,TGTGCCAGCAGCGCCTTACAGGGAACGCGGGGCTACACCTTC,CASSALQGTRGYTF
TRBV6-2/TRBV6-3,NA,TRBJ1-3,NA,TGTGCCAGCAGTTCAGGGGACGCCATATATTTT,CASSSGDAIYF
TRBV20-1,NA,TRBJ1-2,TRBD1,TGCAGTGCTCAGGGGGGGGTTGGCTACACCTTC,CSAQGGVGYTF
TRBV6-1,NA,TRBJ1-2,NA,TGTGCCAGCAGTGATACCAGAAACTATGGCTACACCTTC,CASSDTRNYGYTF
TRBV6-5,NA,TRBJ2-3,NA,TGTGCCAGCAGTTACTCGAGGGTAGTTTCAGCCACGCAGTATTTT,CASSYSRVVSATQYF
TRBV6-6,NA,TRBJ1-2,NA,TGTGCCAGCCGGAGCGAGACGGGCTACACCTTC,CASRSETGYTF
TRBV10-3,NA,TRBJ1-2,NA,TGTGCCATCAGTGAGGAAACGGGACAAGGATATGGCTACACCTTC,CAISEETGQGYGYTF
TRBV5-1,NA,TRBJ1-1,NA,TGCGCCAGCAGCTTGACCAAAAGCACGGGCACTGAAGCTTTCTTT,CASSLTKSTGTEAFF
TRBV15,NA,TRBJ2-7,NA,TGTGCCACCAGCGGGGGACAACTATACGAGCAGTACTTC,CATSGGQLYEQYF
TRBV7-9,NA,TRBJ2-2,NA,TGTGCCAGCAGCCCCGGGGCAGGGACGGTGACCGGGGAGCTGTTTTTT,CASSPGAGTVTGELFF
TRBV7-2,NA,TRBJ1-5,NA,TGTGCCAGCAGCTTAAGTGGGTGGCCCAATCAGCCCCAGCATTTT,CASSLSGWPNQPQHF
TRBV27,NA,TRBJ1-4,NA,TGTGCCAGCAGTTTCGGGGGAGGTGAAAAACTGTTTTTT,CASSFGGGEKLFF
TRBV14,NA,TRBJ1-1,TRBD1,TGTGCCAGCAGCCAGACAGGGGGGACTGAAGCTTTCTTT,CASSQTGGTEAFF
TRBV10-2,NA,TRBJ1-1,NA,TGCGCCAGCAGAACATTGGGGAACACTGAAGCTTTCTTT,CASRTLGNTEAFF
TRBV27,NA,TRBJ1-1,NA,TGTGCCAGCAAGGCAGGGAGAGGGAACACTGAAGCTTTCTTT,CASKAGRGNTEAFF
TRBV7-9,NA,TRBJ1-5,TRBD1,TGTGCCAGCAGCAGCGGACAGGGTGTTCAGCCCCAGCATTTT,CASSSGQGVQPQHF
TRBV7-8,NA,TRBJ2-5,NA,TGTGCCAGCAGCCCCCGACAGAAAGAGACCCAGTACTTC,CASSPRQKETQYF
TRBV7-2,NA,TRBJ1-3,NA,TGTGCCAGCAGCTTAGGGTCTGGGCTCGGAAACACCATATATTTT,CASSLGSGLGNTIYF
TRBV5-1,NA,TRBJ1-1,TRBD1,TGCGCCAGCAGCTACCCATCCGGGACAGGGGATGAAGCTTTCTTT,CASSYPSGTGDEAFF
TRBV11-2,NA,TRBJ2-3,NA,TGTGCCAGCAGCCGTACTAGAGATACGCAGTATTTT,CASSRTRDTQYF